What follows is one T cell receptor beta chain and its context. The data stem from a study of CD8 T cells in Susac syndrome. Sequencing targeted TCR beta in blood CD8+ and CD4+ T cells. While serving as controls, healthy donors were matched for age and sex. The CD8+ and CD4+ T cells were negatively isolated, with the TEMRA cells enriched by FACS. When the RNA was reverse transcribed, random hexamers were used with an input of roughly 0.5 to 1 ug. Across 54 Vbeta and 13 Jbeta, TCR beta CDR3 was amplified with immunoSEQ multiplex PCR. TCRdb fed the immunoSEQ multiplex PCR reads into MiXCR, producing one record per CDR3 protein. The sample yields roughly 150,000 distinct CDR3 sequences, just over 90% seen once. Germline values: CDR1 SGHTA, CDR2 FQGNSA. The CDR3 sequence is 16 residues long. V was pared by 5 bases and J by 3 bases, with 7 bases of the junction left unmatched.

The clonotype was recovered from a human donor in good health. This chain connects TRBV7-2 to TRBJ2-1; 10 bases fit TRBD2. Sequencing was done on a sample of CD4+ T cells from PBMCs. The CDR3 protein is CASSTLAGGSYNEQFF. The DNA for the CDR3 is TGTGCCAGCAGCACCTTAGCGGGAGGAAGCTACAATGAGCAGTTCTTC.